The rows below give T cell receptor beta chains drawn from one sample of a study of regulatory T cells in long-lasting Graves disease. TCRdb itself ran the multiplex PCR reads through MiXCR, one entry per CDR3 protein. The sample has 530,000 or so distinct CDR3 sequences, more than 15% seen once. These data are also associated with another study on T cells in Graves' hyperthyroidism and ophthalmopathy.

The specimen comprised peripheral blood mononuclear cells (PBMCs), sampled at new diagnosis, from a patient treated with antithyroid drugs. The receptors were gathered from a man younger than 30 with Graves disease. The CDR3 runs from the conserved cysteine through the conserved F or W. Fields, in order: J gene, D gene, clone size, V gene, CDR3 DNA, CDR3 protein. A D gene is named only where the DNA matches it firmly. Clone sizes are given selectively: once, few, many, or a class where the clone is expanded.

>TRBJ2-3|-|many|TRBV11-2
TGTGCCAGCCTAGGGAGGCCAGATACGCAGTATTTT
CASLGRPDTQYF
>TRBJ2-3|-|many|TRBV20-1
TGCAGTGCTATAGCGGCTGGCACAGATACGCAGTATTTT
CSAIAAGTDTQYF
>TRBJ1-5|-|-|TRBV2
TGTGCCAGCAACTCGGGGAACAATCAGCCCCAGCATTTT
CASNSGNNQPQHF
>TRBJ2-7|TRBD2|many|TRBV3-1
TGTGCCAGCAGCCATTCTAGCGGAGCCTACGAGCAGTACTTC
CASSHSSGAYEQYF
>TRBJ1-2|-|many|TRBV7-9
TGTGCCAGCAGCGAGGACAGACATGGCTACACCTTC
CASSEDRHGYTF
>TRBJ2-6|-|-|TRBV28
TGTGCCAGCCAAAAATCCCCCTCTGGGGCCAACGTCCTGACTTTC
CASQKSPSGANVLTF
>TRBJ1-2|-|many|TRBV5-1
TGCGCCAGCAGCTTGACCTCCCGACAGGAGATAAACTATGGCTACACCTTC
CASSLTSRQEINYGYTF
>TRBJ1-1|-|few|TRBV6-1
TGTGCCAGCATAGGGGCGAACACTGAAGCTTTCTTT
CASIGANTEAFF
>TRBJ2-1|TRBD1|few|TRBV6-2/TRBV6-3
TGTGCCAGCAGTTACGGGACAGGGAGGACAGGTGAGCAGTTCTTC
CASSYGTGRTGEQFF
>TRBJ2-1|-|-|TRBV9
TGTGCCAGCAGTACTAGCTGGTACAATGAGCAGTTCTTC
CASSTSWYNEQFF
>TRBJ1-5|-|-|TRBV20-1
TGCAGTGCTAGAGGGGACATATCGCTGCCCCAGCATTTT
CSARGDISLPQHF
>TRBJ2-5|-|few|TRBV5-1
TGCGCCAGCGGCTTGGTAAGCGGGCCTAGCCAAGAGACCCAGTACTTC
CASGLVSGPSQETQYF
>TRBJ2-5|-|-|TRBV5-6
TGTGCCAGCAGCTTGGGGGACAATTGGGAGACCCAGTACTTC
CASSLGDNWETQYF
>TRBJ1-1|TRBD1|few|TRBV7-6
TGTGCCAGCAGTGAGGGGGCCAAGGGGAACACTGAAGCTTTCTTT
CASSEGAKGNTEAFF
>TRBJ2-1|-|-|TRBV30
TGTGCCTGGAGCCCCGGGACACTAGGTGGGGAGCAGTTCTTC
CAWSPGTLGGEQFF
>TRBJ2-1|-|-|TRBV19
TGTGCCAGTAGGAACGTCCAGGGTAATGAGCAGTTCTTC
CASRNVQGNEQFF
>TRBJ2-3|-|-|TRBV5-1
TGCGCCAGCAGCTTGGACCCTGGGTCGTCGGATACGCAGTATTTT
CASSLDPGSSDTQYF
>TRBJ2-7|-|-|TRBV20-1
TGCAGTGCTAGAGGAGGGGGGAGCTCCTACGAGCAGTACTTC
CSARGGGSSYEQYF
>TRBJ2-7|TRBD1|few|TRBV20-1
TGCAGTGCTAGGACAGGGGAAATCTACGAGCAGTACTTC
CSARTGEIYEQYF
>TRBJ2-7|TRBD1|-|TRBV18
TGTGCCAGCTCACCACCCCCGGGGACAGGGGCCTACGAGCAGTACTTC
CASSPPPGTGAYEQYF
>TRBJ1-1|-|-|TRBV29-1
TGCAGCGGCCGGGACCCCGTGAACACTGAAGCTTTCTTT
CSGRDPVNTEAFF
>TRBJ2-2|-|-|TRBV6-1
TGTGCCAGCAGGCAGTGGGGGGCCGACACCGGGGAGCTGTTTTTT
CASRQWGADTGELFF
>TRBJ2-7|-|once|TRBV18
TGTGCCAGCTCACCAAGGAGGGTTCCCACCTACGAGCAGTACTTC
CASSPRRVPTYEQYF
>TRBJ2-3|-|-|TRBV6-2/TRBV6-3
TGTGCCAGCAGTGAAGTAGGGCAGTCCACAGATACGCAGTATTTT
CASSEVGQSTDTQYF
>TRBJ1-5|-|many|TRBV28
TGTGCCAGCAGTTTATTAGTTGTGACTAGCAATCAGCCCCAGCATTTT
CASSLLVVTSNQPQHF
>TRBJ2-7|-|many|TRBV5-1
TGCGCCAGCAGCTTTCCGGAGGGCTACGAGCAGTACTTC
CASSFPEGYEQYF
>TRBJ1-2|-|many|TRBV3-1
TGTGCCAGCAGCCCGAACGGCGACGCTAACTATGGCTACACCTTC
CASSPNGDANYGYTF
>TRBJ1-3|-|-|TRBV7-6
TGTGCCAGCAGCCGCAGGGAGCACCCTGGAAACACCATATATTTT
CASSRREHPGNTIYF
>TRBJ1-1|-|few|TRBV27
TGTGCCAGCAGTTTATCGCTATCGGGGAACACTGAAGCTTTCTTT
CASSLSLSGNTEAFF
>TRBJ1-2|-|many|TRBV3-1
TGTGCCAGCAGCCCAAGTGGGGTAAACTATGGCTACACCTTC
CASSPSGVNYGYTF
>TRBJ1-5|-|few|TRBV10-1
TGCGCCAGCAGAAAAGACAGGCACAAGCCCCAGCATTTT
CASRKDRHKPQHF
>TRBJ2-3|-|many|TRBV6-5
TGTGCCAGCAGTTACTCGGCGAATACGCAGTATTTT
CASSYSANTQYF
>TRBJ1-5|-|many|TRBV27
TGTGCCAGCAGCAACACTAAGGTTAGCAATCAGCCCCAGCATTTT
CASSNTKVSNQPQHF
>TRBJ1-1|TRBD1|-|TRBV19
TGTGCCAGTAGGGTGACAGGGGGCTTGGTGAACACTGAAGCTTTCTTT
CASRVTGGLVNTEAFF
>TRBJ1-1|-|few|TRBV9
TGTGCCAGCAGCGCCCCTGAGCGGGGGAACACTGAAGCTTTCTTT
CASSAPERGNTEAFF
>TRBJ1-3|TRBD1|-|TRBV30
TGTGCCTGGAGTGTACAGGGGGTCAATTCTGGAAACACCATATATTTT
CAWSVQGVNSGNTIYF
>TRBJ1-1|-|-|TRBV6-5
TGTGCCAGCAGTTACTCTTGGGGGAAAAACACTGAAGCTTTCTTT
CASSYSWGKNTEAFF
>TRBJ1-2|TRBD1|many|TRBV27
TGTGCCAGCAGTTTATCGGGGACAGGGAGAGGCTACACCTTC
CASSLSGTGRGYTF
>TRBJ2-7|-|many|TRBV20-1
TGCAGTGCTAGCGGAGGGAGCTCCTACGAGCAGTACTTC
CSASGGSSYEQYF
>TRBJ2-6|TRBD1|-|TRBV19
TGTGCCAGTACGAGGACAGGGCGTTCAGGGGCCAACGTCCTGACTTTC
CASTRTGRSGANVLTF
>TRBJ2-5|-|many|TRBV29-1
TGCAGCGTTGGCTTCAGACAAGAGACCCAGTACTTC
CSVGFRQETQYF
>TRBJ1-1|-|many|TRBV11-3
TGTGCCAGCAGCCTGTGGGGTTACACTGAAGCTTTCTTT
CASSLWGYTEAFF
>TRBJ2-7|-|many|TRBV12-3/TRBV12-4
TGTGCCAGCCGGGAATCGGGGGCGTACGAGCAGTACTTC
CASRESGAYEQYF